These 29 T cell receptor beta chains were all obtained from the same sample, sequenced in a study of PD-L1 blockade in urothelial cancer. Stated time point: pretreatment peripheral blood. This table comes from immunoSEQ multiplex PCR, and its TCRdb copy is limited to in-frame clones, with some not included. The sample includes 60,000 to 75,000 clones, around 86% of them seen just once. This material consisted of PBMCs, taken around atezolizumab (anti-PD-L1) treatment. Every receptor here comes from a man in his sixties with urothelial cancer.

The V call is TRBV4-2, the J call TRBJ2-1; 15 positions agree with TRBD2. Germline values: CDR1 LGHNA, CDR2 YNFKEQ. The length of the CDR3 is 18 residues. With 5 bases clipped from V and 6 bases from J, the junction kept 11 bases outside the gene matches. This chain's CDR3 is CASSTPGTSGGLLNEQFF. The CDR3 DNA reads as TGTGCCAGCAGCACCCCCGGGACTAGCGGGGGGCTCCTCAATGAGCAGTTCTTC.

V usage is TRBV5-4 and J usage is TRBJ1-2; D unresolved. Per germline, CDR1 SGHNT and CDR2 YYREEE (reference sequence). This CDR3 region has 13 residues. Trimming took 1 base from V and 4 from J, leaving 8 bases between them. CDR3: CASSLQNFYGYTF. DNA of the CDR3: TGTGCCAGCAGCTTGCAAAATTTCTATGGCTACACCTTC.

J is TRBJ2-7 and V is TRBV5-1; 10 nucleotides match TRBD2. Germline V gives CDR1 SGHRS, CDR2 YFSETQ. This CDR3 comprises 19 residues. Germline trimming cut 4 bases from V and 2 bases from J; bases unmatched to any gene: 18. The CDR3 sequence: CASSRRPLLAGTDTYEQYF. The CDR3 DNA sequence: TGCGCCAGCAGCCGCCGCCCCCTACTAGCGGGGACTGACACCTACGAGCAGTACTTC. Filled out from reference TRBV5-1 and TRBJ2-7, the complete variable domain reads KAGVTQTPRYLIKTRGQQVTLSCSPISGHRSVSWYQQTPGQGLQFLFEYFSETQRNKGNFPGRFSGRQFSNSRSEMNVSTLELGDSALYLCASSRRPLLAGTDTYEQYFGPGTRLTVT.

A single count supports this clone. This rearrangement joins TRBV9 to TRBJ2-2; tentative D call: TRBD1 (6 bases). CDR1 SGDLS and CDR2 YYNGEE come from the germline V gene. Trimming removed 4 bases at V and 2 bases at J, with 18 bases between. This CDR3 has 17 residues. CDR3 in amino acids: CASSSNGRTDNTGELFF. Written as DNA, the CDR3 is TGTGCCAGCAGCTCCAACGGTCGGACAGATAACACCGGGGAGCTGTTTTTT. Full variable domain (remainder filled in from reference TRBV9 and TRBJ2-2): DSGVTQTPKHLITATGQRVTLRCSPRSGDLSVYWYQQSLDQGLQFLIQYYNGEERAKGNILERFSAQQFPDLHSELNLSSLELGDSALYFCASSSNGRTDNTGELFFGEGSRLTVL.

The genes are TRBV7-6 and TRBJ2-5, with D possibly TRBD1 on 5 matching bases. Trimming took off 5 bases at V and 5 bases at J, with 12 bases between the two ends. Germline V gene data show CDR1 as SGHVS and CDR2 as FNYEAQ. The CDR3 totals 13 residues. This CDR3 is CASSLNQGETQYF. CDR3 nucleotides: TGTGCCAGCAGCCTGAACCAGGGTGAGACCCAGTACTTC.

CDR3 DNA: TGCGCCAGCAGCCAAGTTCCCCATGCGAACACCGGGGAGCTGTTTTTT. It codes for CASSQVPHANTGELFF. The rearrangement links TRBV4-1 to TRBJ2-2, with D unresolved. This CDR3 is 16 amino acids long. The germline V gene encodes CDR1 MGHRA and CDR2 YSYEKL. V lost 1 base to trimming and J lost 0 bases, with 9 bases between them.

Written as DNA, the CDR3 is TGTGCCAGCAGCTTAGACATGAGCACAGATACGCAGTATTTT. Translation gives CASSLDMSTDTQYF. This rearrangement joins TRBV7-2 to TRBJ2-3; D not resolved. The CDR3 covers 14 residues. Trimming left V 1 base short and J 0 bases short, with 5 bases between. In germline, CDR1 is SGHTA, CDR2 FQGNSA.

The chain combines TRBV27 with TRBJ1-5; 7 bases are a match to TRBD1. The germline V gene encodes CDR1 MNHEY and CDR2 SMNVEV (reference sequence). The CDR3 loop spans 14 amino acids. V was clipped by 2 bases and J by 4 bases; unmatched bases: 2. CDR3 amino acids: CASSLDRANQPQHF. CDR3 nucleotide sequence: TGTGCCAGCAGTTTAGACAGGGCGAATCAGCCCCAGCATTTT.

The chain employs TRBV18 and TRBJ2-3, with D hard to call. The CDR3 length is 15 residues. V was cut by 6 bases and J by 2 bases, with 15 bases left in between. Germline V gene data show CDR1 as KGHSH and CDR2 as LQKENI. CDR3 bases: TGTGCCAGCTCCTCGATGTCCGGTTACACAGATACGCAGTATTTT. It yields the protein CASSSMSGYTDTQYF.

The CDR3 sequence: CASSRLAETYNEQFF. The DNA for the CDR3 is TGTGCCAGCTCGAGACTAGCGGAGACCTACAATGAGCAGTTCTTC. The rearrangement uses TRBV2 and TRBJ2-1; 9 nucleotides line up with TRBD2. This CDR3 region has 15 residues. CDR1 SNHLY and CDR2 FYNNEI come from the germline V gene. V dropped 8 bases and J dropped 2; count of bases not matched to a gene: 7.

J is TRBJ2-3 and V is TRBV5-4; TRBD2 agrees at 9 bases. V was clipped by 0 bases and J by 6 bases; unmatched bases: 2. The CDR3 is 14 residues long. Looked up from germline, CDR1 is SGHNT and CDR2 is YYREEE (reference sequence). The CDR3 loop reads CASSLGGLADTQYF. CDR3 bases: TGTGCCAGCAGCTTGGGAGGACTAGCGGATACGCAGTATTTT.

CDR3 protein: CASSLPQGRRETQYF. The CDR3 DNA is TGTGCCAGCAGCTTGCCCCAAGGCCGGCGGGAGACCCAGTACTTC. The V call is TRBV11-3, the J call TRBJ2-5; no clear D. Germline V lookup: CDR1 SGHNT, CDR2 YENEEA. The CDR3 totals 15 residues. Trimming left V 3 bases short and J 5 bases short, with 16 bases between.

The chain joins TRBV28 to TRBJ2-5; 9 positions agree with TRBD2. Looked up from germline, CDR1 is MDHEN and CDR2 is SYDVKM. CDR3 length: 14 amino acids. V lost 11 bases, J lost 4 bases, and 11 bases stayed unmatched. CDR3 nucleotide sequence: TGTGCCGGGTCGCCCGGCGGGGGGGCAGAGACCCAGTACTTC. It encodes CAGSPGGGAETQYF.

The genes are TRBV28 and TRBJ2-1; D is perhaps TRBD2 (6 bases). The germline V and J ends were trimmed by 1 base and 9 bases, with 19 bases remaining between them. This CDR3 is 16 amino acids long. Germline CDR1 and CDR2: MDHEN and SYDVKM. The CDR3 region has the DNA TGTGCCAGCAGTTTATTACCTGGGAGGCACAATGGTGAGCAGTTCTTC. Translating gives CASSLLPGRHNGEQFF.

The genes are TRBV29-1 and TRBJ1-2; D remains ambiguous. Germline values: CDR1 SQVTM, CDR2 ANQGSEA. V lost 5 bases and J 5 bases, leaving 9 bases between the germline ends. This CDR3 has 11 amino acids. CDR3 bases: TGCAGCGTTTTGCAGATGTATGGCTACACCTTC. Amino acids: CSVLQMYGYTF.

The chain combines TRBV11-2 with TRBJ2-3, with 13 nucleotides matching TRBD2. Trimming removed 2 bases from V and 7 bases from J; junction bases left unmatched: 6. Germline CDR1 is SGHAT and CDR2 is FQNNGV. The CDR3 is 16 residues long. CDR3 bases: TGTGCCAGCAGCTTAACTAGCGGGGGGGCCGGGAATACGCAGTATTTT. The encoded protein is CASSLTSGGAGNTQYF.

The rearrangement joins TRBV9 to TRBJ2-3, with 8 bases fitting TRBD1. The CDR3 has 15 amino acids. CDR1 is SGDLS and CDR2 is YYNGEE in the germline V gene. After removal of 0 bases from V and 6 bases from J, the junction contained 6 bases not matched to a gene. CDR3: CASSVEQGAYDTQYF. CDR3 DNA sequence: TGTGCCAGCAGCGTAGAGCAGGGGGCATATGATACGCAGTATTTT. The full variable domain, its missing parts supplied by reference TRBV9 and TRBJ2-3, is DSGVTQTPKHLITATGQRVTLRCSPRSGDLSVYWYQQSLDQGLQFLIQYYNGEERAKGNILERFSAQQFPDLHSELNLSSLELGDSALYFCASSVEQGAYDTQYFGPGTRLTVL.

The V call is TRBV11-3, the J call TRBJ2-7, with D perhaps matching TRBD2 (5 bases). This CDR3 is built from 14 residues. Deletions cut 3 bases from V and 7 bases from J, with 16 bases between. Germline CDR1 and CDR2: SGHNT and YENEEA. The CDR3 DNA reads TGTGCCAGCAGCTTTCCAGACCCGGGGTATGAGCAGTACTTC. Amino acid sequence: CASSFPDPGYEQYF.

The V and J genes are TRBV25-1 and TRBJ2-3; D might be TRBD1 (5 bases). V was pared by 2 bases and J by 3 bases, with 6 bases between. Per the germline V gene, CDR1 is MGHDK and CDR2 is SYGVNS. The CDR3 is 13 amino acids. The CDR3 sequence is CASSEQGTDTQYF. CDR3 DNA: TGTGCCAGCAGTGAACAGGGAACAGATACGCAGTATTTT.

This clone showed up many times. The rearrangement links TRBV2 to TRBJ1-5; 8 nucleotides agree with TRBD1. The CDR3 runs 15 residues. Germline V gene sequence: CDR1 SNHLY, CDR2 FYNNEI. Trimming cost V 8 bases and J 0 bases; bases outside gene matches: 6. Here the CDR3 reads CASLDRGPSNQPQHF. DNA of the CDR3: TGTGCCAGCCTCGACAGGGGTCCTAGCAATCAGCCCCAGCATTTT.

The V gene is TRBV25-1, the J gene TRBJ1-2; D perhaps matches TRBD1 (6 bases). With 3 bases removed from V and 4 bases from J, the gap between germline ends came to 12 bases. CDR1 is MGHDK, CDR2 SYGVNS, per germline. The CDR3 has 14 residues. The CDR3 region is CASSESGAGYGYTF. The DNA of the CDR3 is TGTGCCAGCAGTGAGTCAGGGGCCGGCTATGGCTACACCTTC.

The chain has TRBV7-9 and TRBJ2-5; 7 bases fit TRBD2. V was clipped by 6 bases and J by 5 bases; unmatched bases: 0. The CDR3 is made up of 11 amino acids. Germline CDR1 SEHNR, CDR2 FQNEAQ (reference sequence). The CDR3 region is CASRGGETQYF. The DNA for the CDR3 is TGTGCCAGCAGGGGGGGGGAGACCCAGTACTTC.

The chain is built from TRBV5-1 and TRBJ2-5; 11 bases fit TRBD2. This CDR3 is 15 amino acids long. CDR1 and CDR2 from the germline V gene are SGHRS and YFSETQ. J was trimmed by 5 bases and V by 3 bases; bases with no gene match: 6. CDR3 coding DNA: TGCGCCAGCAGCTCCGGACTAGCGGGCTATGAGACCCAGTACTTC. Amino acids: CASSSGLAGYETQYF.

The chain has TRBV10-1 and TRBJ2-1; TRBD2 matches 9 bases. J gave up 2 bases and V 0 bases, and 8 bases lay outside the gene matches. The germline gives CDR1 WNHNN, CDR2 SYGVQD (reference sequence). The CDR3 spans 18 residues. CDR3 DNA: TGCGCCAGCAGTGAGTCGATAGCGGGGGAAGGGGCCTACAATGAGCAGTTCTTC. The encoded protein is CASSESIAGEGAYNEQFF.

The gene calls are TRBV18 and TRBJ2-7; TRBD2 is a possible D gene (5 bases). CDR3 size: 15 residues. Germline-derived CDR1 and CDR2 are KGHSH and LQKENI. Trimming took 4 bases from V and 7 from J, leaving 20 bases between them. The CDR3 DNA reads as TGTGCCAGCTCACAGAGGGAAGAAGGCCCCAGGGAGCAGTACTTC. The encoded protein is CASSQREEGPREQYF.

V is TRBV7-9 and J is TRBJ2-1; 11 nucleotides match TRBD2. Trimming cost V 5 bases and J 2 bases; bases outside gene matches: 5. This CDR3 has 16 amino acids. In germline, CDR1 is SEHNR, CDR2 FQNEAQ (reference sequence). This CDR3 reads CASSTSLAGAYNEQFF. As DNA, the CDR3 is TGTGCCAGCAGCACATCACTAGCGGGGGCCTACAATGAGCAGTTCTTC.

This chain connects TRBV12-5 to TRBJ2-1, with 7 bases identical to TRBD1. V lost 5 bases to trimming and J lost 0 bases; unmatched junction nucleotides: 7. CDR3 size: 16 residues. Germline assignment: CDR1 LGHNT and CDR2 FRNRAP. In DNA, the CDR3 is TGTGCTAGTGGTGCGACGGGACAGAGCTCCTACAATGAGCAGTTCTTC. Protein sequence: CASGATGQSSYNEQFF. The full variable domain, with the rest looked up from reference TRBV12-5 and TRBJ2-1, is DARVTQTPRHKVTEMGQEVTMRCQPILGHNTVFWYRQTMMQGLELLAYFRNRAPLDDSGMPKDRFSAEMPDATLATLKIQPSEPRDSAVYFCASGATGQSSYNEQFFGPGTRLTVL.

The V gene is TRBV19, the J gene TRBJ1-6; the D gene is possibly TRBD1 (6 bases). Germline CDR1 LNHDA, CDR2 SQIVND (reference sequence). This CDR3 is 18 amino acids long. With 3 bases removed from V and 1 base from J, the gap between germline ends came to 16 bases. The CDR3 reads CASSMAGGIGSYNSPLHF. CDR3 sequence (DNA): TGTGCCAGTAGTATGGCTGGGGGCATCGGATCCTATAATTCACCCCTCCACTTT.

J is TRBJ1-3 and V is TRBV5-1, with unresolved D. Trimming left V 3 bases short and J 1 base short, with 11 bases between. The CDR3 extends over 15 amino acids. Germline CDR1 and CDR2: SGHRS and YFSETQ. CDR3 protein: CASSSYSKSGNTIYF. The CDR3 coding sequence is TGCGCCAGCAGCTCCTATTCCAAGTCTGGAAACACCATATATTTT.